Each of the 14 T cell receptor beta chains below was sequenced from the same sample in a study of blood T cells in healthy people across ages. With a J-beta primer mix and a sample-barcoded 5' primer, a second PCR ran 7 to 11 cycles. TCRdb called the 5' RACE reads again in MiXCR, with one record for every CDR3 protein. The sample gives roughly 700,000 distinct CDR3 sequences, around a quarter of which show up once; roughly 9% is in the top ten. The sample also formed part of further work on T cells of mothers and their children.

The sequencing sample was made of blood. Every receptor here comes from a boy younger than 18 in good health.

The genes are TRBV7-9 and TRBJ2-5; TRBD1 might be the D (6 bases). The CDR3 consists of 15 residues. Per the germline V gene, CDR1 is SEHNR and CDR2 is FQNEAQ (reference sequence). Deletions cut 5 bases from V and 0 bases from J, with 13 bases between. DNA of the CDR3: TGTGCCAGCAGCCAGGCAGGGGCGTACCAAGAGACCCAGTACTTC. As protein: CASSQAGAYQETQYF.

The gene calls are TRBV6-1 and TRBJ1-5; the D is unclear. The CDR3 length is 17 residues. Per germline, CDR1 MNHNS and CDR2 SASEGT. Trimming shortened V by 1 base and J by 0 bases, and 13 bases separated the two germline ends. CDR3 nucleotides: TGTGCCAGCAGTGAAGTGACGGCGGTTTATAGCAATCAGCCCCAGCATTTT. Protein sequence: CASSEVTAVYSNQPQHF.

The table lists this clonotype with a few counts. V usage is TRBV29-1 and J usage is TRBJ2-1; 13 bases align to TRBD2. With the DNA end fitting TRBJ2-7 better, the J assignment may be wrong. Germline V gives CDR1 SQVTM, CDR2 ANQGSEA. This CDR3 spans 14 amino acids. The CDR3 DNA follows: TGCAGCGTCGGTGGGACTAGCGGGAACCACGAGCAGTACTTC. Translation: CSVGGTSGNHEQYF.

This clonotype occurred a few times. The CDR3 is CASSWGKGYEQYF. The DNA for the CDR3 is TGTGCCAGCAGTTGGGGGAAGGGCTACGAGCAGTACTTC. This sequence joins TRBV28 and TRBJ2-7; D is perhaps TRBD1 or TRBD2 (5 bases each). This CDR3 has 13 amino acids. CDR1 is MDHEN and CDR2 is SYDVKM in the germline V gene. Trimming removed 4 bases from V and 3 bases from J, with 10 bases in between.

This clonotype has just a few counts. The CDR3 sequence is CSASVSAGASYEQYF. CDR3 coding DNA: TGCAGTGCTAGTGTGTCGGCGGGAGCATCCTACGAGCAGTACTTC. The V and J genes are TRBV20-1 and TRBJ2-7; 7 bases agree with TRBD2. Germline V gene lookup returns CDR1 DFQATT and CDR2 SNEGSKA (reference sequence). With 3 bases clipped from V and 1 base from J, the junction kept 9 bases outside the gene matches. The length of the CDR3 is 15 residues.

This clonotype was seen only a few times. This chain connects TRBV20-1 to TRBJ2-5; 16 nucleotides line up with TRBD2. The DNA end lines up better with TRBJ2-1; the J call may be wrong. Germline V gene lookup returns CDR1 DFQATT and CDR2 SNEGSKA (reference sequence). This CDR3 region has 17 residues. The CDR3, as DNA: TGCAGTGCTGACCCCGGGACTAGCGGGGGGGCGTCCAATGAGCAGTTCTTC. This gives the protein CSADPGTSGGASNEQFF.

V usage is TRBV29-1 and J usage is TRBJ2-7; TRBD1 is a possible D gene (5 bases). V lost 2 bases and J 3 bases, leaving 8 bases between the germline ends. Germline V CDR1 and CDR2: SQVTM, ANQGSEA. The CDR3 runs to 12 residues. CDR3 amino acids: CSVENDSYEQYF. The CDR3 nucleotides read TGCAGCGTTGAAAATGACAGCTACGAGCAGTACTTC.

The CDR3 coding sequence is TGTGCCACCTACCCAGCGGGAGTGACGAACACCGGGGAGCTGTTTTTT. Its translation: CATYPAGVTNTGELFF. The rearrangement links TRBV27 to TRBJ2-2; 8 bases agree with TRBD2. The germline gives CDR1 MNHEY, CDR2 SMNVEV (reference sequence). The CDR3 is 16 amino acids. J lost 0 bases, V lost 10 bases, and 10 bases had no gene match.

This rearrangement joins TRBV28 to TRBJ2-5; the D gene is possibly TRBD2 (6 bases). The tail of the sequence fits TRBJ2-7 better, so the J call may be wrong. Germline V gives CDR1 MDHEN, CDR2 SYDVKM. The CDR3 is 14 amino acids. CDR3 loop: CASSYRLVAYEQYF. CDR3 DNA: TGTGCCAGCAGTTATCGACTAGTTGCCTACGAGCAGTACTTC.

Only a few counts were recorded for this clonotype. The genes are TRBV2 and TRBJ1-4; 10 positions agree with TRBD1. The V and J ends lost 10 bases and 7 bases, in that order; junction bases with no gene match: 12. Germline-derived CDR1 and CDR2 are SNHLY and FYNNEI. The CDR3 has 15 amino acids. The CDR3 reads CANSPMTGGSEKLFF. The DNA of the CDR3 is TGTGCCAACAGCCCCATGACAGGGGGCAGTGAAAAACTGTTTTTT.

V usage is TRBV6-1 and J usage is TRBJ2-5; possible D gene TRBD2, 5 bases. Germline assignment: CDR1 MNHNS and CDR2 SASEGT. The length of the CDR3 is 12 residues. With 8 bases removed from V and 1 base from J, the gap between germline ends came to 8 bases. The CDR3 loop reads CASLGLQETQYF. CDR3 nucleotide sequence: TGTGCCAGCCTTGGACTCCAAGAGACCCAGTACTTC.

V gene TRBV6-2 or TRBV6-3 combines with J gene TRBJ2-5; the D is unclear. Gene TRBJ2-7 matches the end of the DNA better, so the J call may be wrong. This CDR3 contains 17 residues. Germline-derived CDR1 and CDR2 are MNHEY and SVGEGT. The CDR3 reads CASSYSKAETFPGEQYF. The CDR3 DNA follows: TGTGCCAGCAGTTACTCGAAGGCGGAGACTTTCCCGGGCGAGCAGTACTTC.

This clonotype was picked up a small number of times. The chain is built from TRBV5-1 and TRBJ2-5, with D possibly TRBD2 on 6 matching bases. V was pared by 2 bases and J by 7 bases, with 15 bases between. This CDR3 region has 14 residues. Germline assignment: CDR1 SGHRS and CDR2 YFSETQ. CDR3 residues: CASSFGTLGGTQYF. The CDR3 bases are TGCGCCAGCAGCTTCGGGACTCTTGGGGGGACCCAGTACTTC.

This clonotype was detected a few times. V gene TRBV29-1 combines with J gene TRBJ2-5; tentative D call: TRBD2 (6 bases). The J call may be wrong; the DNA end is better matched by TRBJ2-1. Germline V gene lookup returns CDR1 SQVTM and CDR2 ANQGSEA. The CDR3 spans 14 residues. CDR3 nucleotide sequence: TGCAGCGTGCTCCCCCGGAGGGCGGTACATGAGCAGTTCTTC. Protein sequence: CSVLPRRAVHEQFF.